This T cell receptor beta chain was profiled in a study of blood T cell repertoires in COVID-19. Study-level information: Material from acute and convalescent COVID-19 was sourced from the United States, Italy and Spain.

Per the original data handling: Estimates of nucleated cell counts were drawn from the amplification of reference gene primers. Using immunoSEQ multiplex PCR, the repertoire was profiled, and TCRdb retains in-frame clones only, with some absent. From that table come the V and J calls and clone size; the DNA was used to work out D and trimming. The table includes a few hundred thousand clones, 89% detected once. The sample consisted of peripheral blood. The sequence came from a woman aged 55-69 years with acute or convalescent COVID-19.

In DNA form, the CDR3 reads TGTGCCAGCAGTGAAGCCGGCCGAGGCGTGAACGAGCAGTACTTC. As protein: CASSEAGRGVNEQYF. The chain recombines TRBV2 with TRBJ2-7; no clear D gene. Trimming pared 0 bases from V and 5 bases from J, leaving 14 bases between. The CDR3 covers 15 residues. CDR1 and CDR2 (germline): SNHLY, FYNNEI.